The 17 T cell receptor beta chains given below trace back to one sample, sequenced in a study of blood T cell repertoires in COVID-19. Assay: immunoSEQ multiplex PCR; the TCRdb copy retains only in-frame clones and omits some. The sample holds some 70,000 clones, over 75% seen once. The specimen was peripheral blood. The source of these receptors is an elderly man with acute or convalescent COVID-19.

The chain is built from TRBV5-1 and TRBJ2-5; tentative D call: TRBD2 (5 bases). The CDR3 length is 13 residues. CDR1 is SGHRS and CDR2 is YFSETQ in the germline V gene. Trimming took off 4 bases at V and 4 bases at J, with 11 bases between the two ends. This CDR3 reads CASSELGRETQYF. Written as DNA, the CDR3 is TGCGCCAGCAGCGAACTAGGACGAGAGACCCAGTACTTC. Variable domain in full (rest from reference TRBV5-1 and TRBJ2-5): KAGVTQTPRYLIKTRGQQVTLSCSPISGHRSVSWYQQTPGQGLQFLFEYFSETQRNKGNFPGRFSGRQFSNSRSEMNVSTLELGDSALYLCASSELGRETQYFGPGTRLLVL.

In this sample, this clone turned up once. CDR3 in DNA: TGTGCCAGCAGCTTCGGACAGAACACCGGGGAGCTGTTTTTT. Protein product: CASSFGQNTGELFF. The chain joins TRBV6-5 to TRBJ2-2, with D possibly TRBD1 on 5 matching bases. V lost 6 bases and J lost 1, with 9 bases in between. The CDR3 covers 14 residues. CDR1 and CDR2 from the germline V gene are MNHEY and SVGAGI.

This clone was detected only a few times. The chain links TRBV19 to TRBJ1-3, with 7 bases aligning to TRBD1. This CDR3 is 16 amino acids long. V was pared by 5 bases and J by 0 bases, with 7 bases of the junction left unmatched. Germline assignment: CDR1 LNHDA and CDR2 SQIVND (reference sequence). CDR3 sequence: CASSGYRGSSGNTIYF. CDR3 nucleotides: TGTGCCAGTAGTGGCTACAGGGGAAGCTCTGGAAACACCATATATTTT.

The V and J genes are TRBV7-8 and TRBJ2-1; TRBD1 matches 12 bases. Germline values: CDR1 SGHVS, CDR2 FQNEAQ. CDR3 length equals 15 residues. V was pared by 4 bases and J by 5 bases, with 3 bases of the junction left unmatched. CDR3 sequence: CASSSRDRGHNEQFF. The CDR3 DNA is TGTGCCAGCAGCTCCCGGGACAGGGGGCACAATGAGCAGTTCTTC.

The chain has TRBV7-9 and TRBJ1-4; 7 bases match TRBD1. The ends lost 4 bases at V and 5 bases at J; junction bases unmatched: 10. This CDR3 is 16 amino acids long. CDR1 and CDR2 (germline): SEHNR, FQNEAQ (reference sequence). DNA for the CDR3: TGTGCCAGCAGCTCTTATCATGCGGGACAGAATGAAAAACTGTTTTTT. Amino acid sequence: CASSSYHAGQNEKLFF. Full variable domain (outside the CDR3, taken from reference TRBV7-9 and TRBJ1-4): DTGVSQNPRHKITKRGQNVTFRCDPISEHNRLYWYRQTLGQGPEFLTYFQNEAQLEKSRLLSDRFSAERPKGSFSTLEIQRTEQGDSAMYLCASSSYHAGQNEKLFFGSGTQLSVL.

The chain has TRBV5-1 and TRBJ1-2; TRBD1 matches at 7 bases. V gave up 0 bases and J gave up 8 bases; unmatched junction bases: 7. Per the germline V gene, CDR1 is SGHRS and CDR2 is YFSETQ. The CDR3 totals 14 residues. The CDR3 sequence is CASSLGDRDWGYTF. The CDR3 nucleotides read TGCGCCAGCAGCTTGGGTGACAGGGACTGGGGCTACACCTTC. Full variable domain (outside the CDR3, taken from reference TRBV5-1 and TRBJ1-2): KAGVTQTPRYLIKTRGQQVTLSCSPISGHRSVSWYQQTPGQGLQFLFEYFSETQRNKGNFPGRFSGRQFSNSRSEMNVSTLELGDSALYLCASSLGDRDWGYTFGSGTRLTVV.

This rearrangement joins TRBV29-1 to TRBJ2-7, with no clear D. The germline V and J ends were trimmed by 1 base and 0 bases, with 7 bases remaining between them. Germline V lookup: CDR1 SQVTM, CDR2 ANQGSEA. This CDR3 contains 13 residues. The CDR3: CSVEGAPSYEQYF. CDR3 DNA sequence: TGCAGCGTTGAAGGGGCGCCCTCCTACGAGCAGTACTTC.

The chain combines TRBV5-8 with TRBJ1-1; maybe TRBD1 (5 bases). Trimming shortened V by 2 bases and J by 0 bases, and 11 bases separated the two germline ends. The CDR3 is 15 amino acids. The germline CDR1 and CDR2 sequences are SGHTS and YDEGEE. CDR3 bases: TGTGCCAGCAGCTTTTCAGGGATCATGAACACTGAAGCTTTCTTT. This translates into CASSFSGIMNTEAFF.

Concerning this clone: The junction shows a germline mismatch at one end, possibly a read error. The rearrangement joins TRBV19 to TRBJ2-3, with 9 bases lining up with TRBD1. CDR1 is LNHDA and CDR2 is SQIVND in the germline V gene (reference sequence). The CDR3 is 17 amino acids. The CDR3 nucleotides are TGTGCCAGTAGTATAGATTCTACAGGGGGCATGCCTCACCTCCGGGATTTT. Translation gives CASSIDSTGGMPHLRDF.

This chain links TRBV14 with TRBJ2-2; weak D call: TRBD1 (5 bases). From germline, CDR1 is SGHDN and CDR2 FVKESK. The CDR3 has 16 amino acids. The ends were cut back, 0 bases at V and 5 bases at J, with 13 bases in the middle. Here the CDR3 reads CASSQDGQGLTGELFF. The DNA for the CDR3 is TGTGCCAGCAGCCAAGATGGGCAGGGTTTGACCGGGGAGCTGTTTTTT.

The gene calls are TRBV27 and TRBJ2-4; D gene ambiguous. The CDR3 extends over 11 amino acids. Trimming cost V 4 bases and J 8 bases, with 6 bases left between them. Germline loops: CDR1 MNHEY, CDR2 SMNVEV (reference sequence). This chain's CDR3 is CASSSGDIQYF. CDR3 coding DNA: TGTGCCAGCAGTTCCGGAGACATTCAGTACTTC.

This clone was observed a single time. This chain joins TRBV15 and TRBJ2-1, with a tentative D call TRBD2 (5 bases). Germline loops: CDR1 LNHNV, CDR2 YYDKDF (reference sequence). Trimming pared 3 bases from V and 0 bases from J, leaving 9 bases between. This CDR3 region has 15 residues. The CDR3: CATSSTRNSYNEQFF. The CDR3 coding sequence is TGTGCCACCAGCAGTACTAGGAACTCCTACAATGAGCAGTTCTTC.

This chain connects TRBV27 to TRBJ1-6; D gene unclear. The germline V gene has CDR1 MNHEY and CDR2 SMNVEV (reference sequence). Trimming took 6 bases from V and 9 from J, leaving 15 bases between them. The CDR3 is 14 residues long. The CDR3 here is CASSPGNSVSPLHF. Written as DNA, the CDR3 is TGTGCCAGCAGCCCCGGGAACTCCGTTTCACCCCTCCACTTT.

The chain combines TRBV7-2 with TRBJ2-5; 11 positions match TRBD1. CDR1 and CDR2 from the germline V gene are SGHTA and FQGNSA. V shed 5 bases and J 4 bases; nucleotides not matched to a gene: 3. CDR3 length equals 14 residues. The CDR3, as DNA: TGTGCCAGCAGCCCCGGGACAGGGGGAGAGACCCAGTACTTC. Protein sequence: CASSPGTGGETQYF. Based on the CDR3 plus reference TRBV7-2 and TRBJ2-5, the full variable domain is GAGVSQSPSNKVTEKGKDVELRCDPISGHTALYWYRQSLGQGLEFLIYFQGNSAPDKSGLPSDRFSAERTGGSVSTLTIQRTQQEDSAVYLCASSPGTGGETQYFGPGTRLLVL.

This clone came up once. This chain connects TRBV5-4 to TRBJ2-1; 9 positions agree with TRBD2. Germline values: CDR1 SGHNT, CDR2 YYREEE (reference sequence). The CDR3 has 16 residues. V lost 4 bases, J lost 3 bases, and 8 bases stayed unmatched. The CDR3 is CASSGGSSGIYNEQFF. Here the CDR3 DNA reads TGTGCCAGCAGCGGGGGTTCTAGCGGGATCTACAATGAGCAGTTCTTC.

This clone was seen a single time. V and J are TRBV3-1 (or the pseudogene TRBV3-2) and TRBJ2-3; 10 nucleotides align to TRBD2. V gave up 0 bases and J gave up 5 bases; unmatched junction bases: 5. The CDR3 has 16 residues. Germline assignment: CDR1 LGHDT and CDR2 YNNKEL (reference sequence). CDR3 nucleotide sequence: TGTGCCAGCAGCCAAGATCGGCTAGCGGGAGAAGATACGCAGTATTTT. It specifies CASSQDRLAGEDTQYF.

The chain has TRBV6-6 and TRBJ1-4; the match to TRBD1 covers 7 bases. The V segment lost 6 bases and the J segment 8 bases; nucleotides outside the gene matches: 12. Per germline, CDR1 MNHNY and CDR2 SVGAGI (reference sequence). The CDR3 sequence is 15 residues long. CDR3 amino acids: CASSTKGGIVEKLFF. CDR3 coding DNA: TGTGCCAGCAGCACTAAAGGGGGCATAGTGGAAAAACTGTTTTTT.